The clone carrying this TCR beta chain showed up just once. The antigen remains undetermined. Given the absence of the conserved phenylalanine or tryptophan at the CDR3 end, a read error is likely. The DNA is omitted, as the CDR3 cannot be located on it reliably, and the CDR3 follows TCRdb's listing. Production of TCR beta cDNA used roughly 480 ng total RNA together with a constant-region primer. Three nested multiplex PCR rounds, a slightly modified ARM-PCR method, built the TCR beta libraries. TRBV1-TRBV30 forward primers and a C-beta reverse primer were used in the first two PCR rounds, which each ran for about 10 cycles. TCRdb analysed the multiplex PCR reads with MiXCR anew, one entry per CDR3 protein. The data show around 70,000 distinct CDR3 sequences, nearly 70% seen once. The sample originates from a study of tumor-infiltrating lymphocytes in primary liver carcinoma. Whole-study findings and limits: Tumor region pairs showed greater overlap than either tumor-adjacent or tumor-blood pairs did.

The CDR3 is 11 residues long, counting both termini. Co-extraction of both nucleic acids (RNA and DNA) used about 18-31 mg of unsorted bulk tissue. Primary liver carcinomas in the patients were surgically resected. The patients lived with chronic HBV infection and had not yet received any treatment. Without exception, tumor samples held over 75% viable tumor cells. The TCR comes from a middle-aged man with primary liver carcinoma and hepatitis B virus infection. Sequencing was performed on liver tumor tissue from sampling region 4. The sample's subset: tumor region T4, right-lateral pole. The chain employs TRBV12-3 or TRBV12-4 and TRBJ2-7. CDR3 sequence reads: CASSNSYEQYL.